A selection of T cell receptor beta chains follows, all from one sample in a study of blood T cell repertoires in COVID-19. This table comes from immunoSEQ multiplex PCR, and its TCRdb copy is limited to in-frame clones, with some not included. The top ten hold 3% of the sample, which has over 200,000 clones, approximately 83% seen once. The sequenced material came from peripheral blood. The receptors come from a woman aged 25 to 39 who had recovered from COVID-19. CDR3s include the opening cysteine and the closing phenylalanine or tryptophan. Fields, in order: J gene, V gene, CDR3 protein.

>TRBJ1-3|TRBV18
CASSFTGGASGNTIYF
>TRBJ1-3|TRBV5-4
CASSLGGRTGTMNTIYF
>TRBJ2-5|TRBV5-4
CASRILGTSGGGQETQYF
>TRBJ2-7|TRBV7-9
CASSLAIAVEQYF
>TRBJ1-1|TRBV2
CASTSQGAAEAFF
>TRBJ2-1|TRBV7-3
CASSSDTYNEQFF
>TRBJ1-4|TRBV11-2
CASSSRTGDGNEKLFF
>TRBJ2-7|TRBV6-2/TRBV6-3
CASSSTDSLYEQYF
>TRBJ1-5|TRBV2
CASSELGGSNQPQHF
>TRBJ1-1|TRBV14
CASSQVLTANTEAFF
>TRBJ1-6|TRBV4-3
CASSQSGQGFNSPLHF
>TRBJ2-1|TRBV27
CASSFLPETGGYNEQFF
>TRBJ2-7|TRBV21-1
CASSKSWTGASHEQYF
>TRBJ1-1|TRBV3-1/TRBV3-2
CASSQGQGAPRAFF
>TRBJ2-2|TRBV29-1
CSVESHATGELFF
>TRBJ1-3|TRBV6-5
CASSSLGVSGNTIYF
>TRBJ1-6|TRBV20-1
CSASSGTENSPLHF
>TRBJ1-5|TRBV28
CASSLEGGMSQPQHF
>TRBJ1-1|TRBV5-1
CASSFHLTENTEAFF
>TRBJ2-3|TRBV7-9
CASSPDRYTDTQYF
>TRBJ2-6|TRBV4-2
CASSQGFWGGRSSGANVLTF
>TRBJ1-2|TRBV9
CASTATGTGGNYGYTF
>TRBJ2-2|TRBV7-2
CASSQAWTQTGELFF
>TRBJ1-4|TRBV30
CAWSRQGASSGKLFF
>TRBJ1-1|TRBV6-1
CASSETGRKRAFF
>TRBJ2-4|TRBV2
CASLGTSGGAGNIQYF
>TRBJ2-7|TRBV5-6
CASSLIGSDEQYF
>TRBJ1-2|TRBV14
CASSQGWGGTNYGYTF
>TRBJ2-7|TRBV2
CASSVRGLGEQYF
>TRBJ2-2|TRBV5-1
CASSLKPLSNTGELFF
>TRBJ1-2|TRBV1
CTSSQTTGRVYGYTF
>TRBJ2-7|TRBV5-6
CASSLSGWLNEQYF
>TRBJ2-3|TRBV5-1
CASSLDTSGGAGTDTQYF
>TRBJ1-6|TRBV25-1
CASSEGNNGGSYNSPLHF
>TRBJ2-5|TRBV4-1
CASPSFDLTGTEYQETQYF
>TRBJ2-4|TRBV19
CASSIWDSLAKNIQYF
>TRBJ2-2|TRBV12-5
CASGSQRGYTGELFF
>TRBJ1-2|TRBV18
CASSPKQGVGGYTF
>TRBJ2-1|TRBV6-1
CASSDPGLAGALSIEQFF
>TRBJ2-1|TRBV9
CASSPGWSSYNEQFF
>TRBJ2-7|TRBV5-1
CASSSEDRGSYEQYF
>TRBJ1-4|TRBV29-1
CSVARNEKLFF
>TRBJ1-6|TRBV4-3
CASSQEGGLGSPLHF
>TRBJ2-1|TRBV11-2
CASTLAGPLGNEQFF
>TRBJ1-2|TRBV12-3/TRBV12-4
CASRGGNYGYTF
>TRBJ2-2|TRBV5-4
CASSLTAGTGGTGELFF
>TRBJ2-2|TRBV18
CASSPSGQGTNTGELFF
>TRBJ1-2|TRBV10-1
CASSEGRVLNRYTF
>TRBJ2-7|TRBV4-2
CASSQEWFSTSGGANYDEQYF
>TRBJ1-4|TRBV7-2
CASSSGQGGRTNEKLFF
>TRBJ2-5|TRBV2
CASRQEETQYF
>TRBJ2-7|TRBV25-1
CASSEGDSYEQYF
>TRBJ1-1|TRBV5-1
CASSSGLGTVNTEAFF
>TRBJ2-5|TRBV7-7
CASSLEWAGAQETQYF
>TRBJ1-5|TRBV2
CASRTTGVSNQPQHF
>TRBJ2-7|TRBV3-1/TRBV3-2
CASSPDGTYEQYF
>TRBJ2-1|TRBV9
CASSAGTTGNEQFF